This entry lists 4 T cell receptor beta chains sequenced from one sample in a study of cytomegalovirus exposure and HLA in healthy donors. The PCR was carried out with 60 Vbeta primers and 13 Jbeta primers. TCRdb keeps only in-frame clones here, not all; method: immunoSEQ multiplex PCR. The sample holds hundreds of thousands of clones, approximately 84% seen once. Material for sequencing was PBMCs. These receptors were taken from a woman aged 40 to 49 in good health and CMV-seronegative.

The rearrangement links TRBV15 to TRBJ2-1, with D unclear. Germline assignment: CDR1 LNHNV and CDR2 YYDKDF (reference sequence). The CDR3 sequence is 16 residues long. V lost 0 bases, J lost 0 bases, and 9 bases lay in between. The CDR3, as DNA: TGTGCCACCAGCAGAGACCCCCTAAGCTCCTACAATGAGCAGTTCTTC. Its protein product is CATSRDPLSSYNEQFF.

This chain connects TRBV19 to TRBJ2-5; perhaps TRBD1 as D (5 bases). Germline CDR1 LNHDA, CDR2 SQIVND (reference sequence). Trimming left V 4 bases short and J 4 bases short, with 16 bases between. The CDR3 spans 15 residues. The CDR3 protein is CASSNLMGGAETQYF. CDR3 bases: TGTGCCAGTAGTAATCTGATGGGTGGGGCAGAGACCCAGTACTTC.

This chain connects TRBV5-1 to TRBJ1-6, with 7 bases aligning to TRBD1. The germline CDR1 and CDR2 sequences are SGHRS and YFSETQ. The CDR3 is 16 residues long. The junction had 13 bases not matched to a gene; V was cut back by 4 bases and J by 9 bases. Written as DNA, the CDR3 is TGCGCCAGCAGCATAAAGACCGGGACAGAAGTTTCACCCCTCCACTTT. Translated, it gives CASSIKTGTEVSPLHF.

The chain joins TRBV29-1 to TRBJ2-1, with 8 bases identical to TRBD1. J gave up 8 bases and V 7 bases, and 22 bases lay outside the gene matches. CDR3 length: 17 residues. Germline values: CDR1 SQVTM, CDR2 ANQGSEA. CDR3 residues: CSAHRGRGRLVRDEQFF. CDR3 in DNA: TGCAGCGCCCATCGGGGCAGGGGGCGTCTTGTTAGGGATGAGCAGTTCTTC.